This T cell receptor beta chain was recovered during a study of cytomegalovirus exposure and HLA in healthy donors. General study findings and limits: Cytomegalovirus-associated status was assigned to about 150 TCR beta chains. Reports indicate that TCR beta sequences accurately predicted the HLA-A and HLA-B alleles of most subjects.

This CDR3 is 14 amino acids long. Germline lookup yields CDR1 SNHLY and CDR2 FYNNEI. V lost 7 bases, J lost 7 bases, and 12 bases stayed unmatched. Remarks on this clone: As yet, its antigen is unknown.

The PCR had 60 Vbeta and 13 Jbeta primers. Method: immunoSEQ multiplex PCR; TCRdb's copy keeps in-frame clones and lacks some. Counted here are 100,000 to 120,000 clones, 83% occurring once; the ten biggest clones make up 5.5% to 7%. The TCR comes from a man younger than 35 in good health and CMV-seronegative. The sample consisted of PBMCs. The chain links TRBV2 to TRBJ2-7; 8 bases match TRBD1. The CDR3 sequence is CASILSQGADEQYF. The CDR3 bases are TGTGCCAGCATCCTTTCCCAGGGGGCTGATGAGCAGTACTTC.